This T cell receptor (beta chain) was captured by sequencing in a study of blood T cell repertoires in COVID-19. CDR3 length: 12 residues. Germline CDR1 MDHEN, CDR2 SYDVKM. Trimming cost V 3 bases and J 6 bases, with 6 bases left between them. In the original workflow: Nucleated cell counts were estimated from reference gene primer amplification. Produced via immunoSEQ multiplex PCR; TCRdb's table is partial and in-frame only. Clone size and V and J calls were adopted from that table, with D and trimming inferred from the DNA. The sample holds 220,000 or so clones, 85% to 90% seen once. Within 2 weeks of study entry, exposed participants had contacted a PCR-confirmed or clinician-diagnosed COVID-19 case.

V gene TRBV28 combines with J gene TRBJ1-5; D is ambiguous. Sequencing was done on a sample of PBMCs or T cells enriched from blood (not recorded which). This receptor was obtained from a man in his fifties who had been exposed to COVID-19. This CDR3 is CASSLYGQPQHF. The CDR3 nucleotides read TGTGCCAGCAGTTTGTACGGTCAGCCCCAGCATTTT.